The clone carrying this TCR beta chain was seen ten or more times. Its antigen is not known. MiXCR was run by TCRdb on the RT-PCR reads, yielding one entry per CDR3 protein. The top ten hold 9.5% to 13% of the sample, which has roughly 700,000 distinct CDR3 sequences, about a sixth seen once. The sample belongs to a study of response to subunit inactivated influenza vaccine. Study results and limitations: Authors suggested seasonal influenza vaccinations each recruit few new T cells.

Germline CDR1 MNHEY, CDR2 SMNVEV (reference sequence). Trimming left V 4 bases short and J 1 base short, with 10 bases between. The CDR3 sequence is 14 residues long. This rearrangement joins TRBV27 to TRBJ1-1; no clear D gene. The sample was PBMCs from blood, taken 12 days after vaccination. This receptor was taken from a man aged 45-60 years who received an inactivated influenza vaccine. As DNA, the CDR3 is TGTGCCAGCAGTTCCAGGCAATGGAACACTGAAGCTTTCTTT. It yields the protein CASSSRQWNTEAFF.